One sample yielded the 25 T cell receptor beta chains listed below, sequenced in a study of blood T cell repertoires in COVID-19. TCRdb's table, derived via immunoSEQ multiplex PCR, lists solely in-frame clones and lacks some. The sample has about 66,000 clones; just under 90% are singletons. Specimen: peripheral blood. The source is a man aged 55 to 70 with acute or convalescent COVID-19.

The CDR3 is CASSPPGRGNYGYTF. DNA for the CDR3: TGTGCCAGCAGCCCCCCTGGTCGGGGAAACTATGGCTACACCTTC. The rearrangement joins TRBV7-2 to TRBJ1-2; D remains ambiguous. Deletions cut 5 bases from V and 2 bases from J, with 15 bases between. Per the germline V gene, CDR1 is SGHTA and CDR2 is FQGNSA. The CDR3 covers 15 residues.

The V gene is TRBV4-2, the J gene TRBJ1-3; 8 bases map to TRBD1. J was trimmed by 7 bases and V by 0 bases; bases with no gene match: 8. Germline V gene sequence: CDR1 LGHNA, CDR2 YNFKEQ. The CDR3 extends over 16 amino acids. CDR3 DNA sequence: TGTGCCAGCAGCCAAGATAGAGGACAGGGTTGGAACACCATATATTTT. It specifies CASSQDRGQGWNTIYF.

This chain links TRBV11-2 with TRBJ1-1; 8 nucleotides agree with TRBD1. The CDR3 has 15 residues. The trim removed 5 bases at V and 9 bases at J, leaving 14 bases unmatched. Looked up from germline, CDR1 is SGHAT and CDR2 is FQNNGV. The CDR3 sequence: CASSKSGQVGRKAFF. The CDR3 coding sequence is TGTGCCAGCAGCAAGTCGGGACAGGTTGGCCGGAAAGCTTTCTTT.

V usage is TRBV10-3 and J usage is TRBJ1-4; D unclear. Germline V gene sequence: CDR1 ENHRY, CDR2 SYGVKD. The CDR3 has 13 residues. V was pared by 0 bases and J by 7 bases, with 6 bases between. The CDR3 spells CAISESAGEKLFF. The CDR3 nucleotides read TGTGCCATCAGTGAGTCGGCAGGTGAAAAACTGTTTTTT.

The J gene is TRBJ2-3, the V gene TRBV24-1; D possibly corresponds to TRBD1 (5 bases). The CDR3 is made up of 16 amino acids. From germline, CDR1 is KGHDR and CDR2 SFDVKD. V dropped 4 bases and J dropped 0 bases, with 13 bases sitting between them. The CDR3 here is CATSDPRQPSTDTQYF. CDR3 coding DNA: TGTGCCACCAGTGACCCCCGACAGCCTAGCACAGATACGCAGTATTTT.

The rearrangement uses TRBV7-9 and TRBJ2-4; 9 bases are a match to TRBD1. Germline CDR1 SEHNR, CDR2 FQNEAQ (reference sequence). V trimming: 1 base; J trimming: 8 bases; junction bases outside the gene matches: 15. The CDR3 loop spans 18 amino acids. The chain's CDR3 is CASSLVLASGTGKDIQYF. CDR3 bases: TGTGCCAGCAGCTTAGTGCTAGCGTCCGGGACAGGGAAGGACATTCAGTACTTC. The whole variable domain, filled in from reference TRBV7-9 and TRBJ2-4, reads DTGVSQNPRHKITKRGQNVTFRCDPISEHNRLYWYRQTLGQGPEFLTYFQNEAQLEKSRLLSDRFSAERPKGSFSTLEIQRTEQGDSAMYLCASSLVLASGTGKDIQYFGAGTRLSVL.

The genes are TRBV6-5 and TRBJ2-7, with 7 bases aligning to TRBD1. J was trimmed by 6 bases and V by 4 bases; bases with no gene match: 9. This CDR3 is built from 14 residues. Germline V gene data show CDR1 as MNHEY and CDR2 as SVGAGI. In DNA, the CDR3 is TGTGCCAGCAGTTTAACAGGGGTCGGAGGCGAGCAGTACTTC. This sequence encodes CASSLTGVGGEQYF.

The chain joins TRBV21-1 to TRBJ2-1; the table's D gene call, TRBD2, was not cross checked with the DNA. TRBV21-1 is deemed a pseudogene. The CDR3 totals 15 residues. CDR3 residues: CASSKRGGTYNEQFF. The CDR3 region has the DNA TGTGCCAGCAGCAAACGTGGAGGAACCTACAATGAGCAGTTCTTC.

The gene calls are TRBV6-5 and TRBJ2-6, with a weak D call TRBD1 (6 bases). Germline V gives CDR1 MNHEY, CDR2 SVGAGI. Trimming pared 6 bases from V and 2 bases from J, leaving 11 bases between. The length of the CDR3 is 15 residues. The CDR3: CASRQGSAGANVLTF. CDR3 nucleotides: TGTGCCAGCAGACAGGGATCGGCTGGGGCCAACGTCCTGACTTTC.

The CDR3 DNA follows: TGTGATTTCCTTGTGGGGCCGAACACTGAAGCTTTCTTT. Amino acids: CDFLVGPNTEAFF. The V gene is TRBV12-3 or TRBV12-4, the J gene TRBJ1-1; tentatively, D is TRBD1 (5 bases). The CDR3 has 13 residues.

The chain uses TRBV19 and TRBJ2-5; no clear D gene. Trimming shortened V by 0 bases and J by 7 bases, and 9 bases separated the two germline ends. The germline V gene has CDR1 LNHDA and CDR2 SQIVND (reference sequence). The CDR3 has 13 amino acids. This chain's CDR3 is CASSIDPPGTQYF. In DNA form, the CDR3 reads TGTGCCAGTAGTATAGACCCGCCCGGGACCCAGTACTTC.

This chain connects TRBV6-1 to TRBJ1-2; D not certain. From germline, CDR1 is MNHNS and CDR2 SASEGT. The CDR3 totals 13 residues. V shed 3 bases and J shed 2 bases, with 7 bases lying between them. For the CDR3, the DNA is TGTGCCAGCAGTGAGATAGTCAACTATGGCTACACCTTC. Translation: CASSEIVNYGYTF.

The chain uses TRBV2 and TRBJ1-5; 7 nucleotides match TRBD1. There are 14 residues in the CDR3. Germline loops: CDR1 SNHLY, CDR2 FYNNEI. V trimming: 3 bases; J trimming: 5 bases; junction bases outside the gene matches: 4. The DNA for the CDR3 is TGTGCCAGCAGTGATACAGGGGACCATCAGCCCCAGCATTTT. Protein product: CASSDTGDHQPQHF.

The chain couples TRBV6-6 to TRBJ2-7, with TRBD2 identical over 9 bases. In germline, CDR1 is MNHNY, CDR2 SVGAGI (reference sequence). This CDR3 has 16 residues. J gave up 1 base and V 5 bases, and 9 bases lay outside the gene matches. Written as DNA, the CDR3 is TGTGCCAGCAGTCCCGCACTAGCGGGCTCATCCTACGAGCAGTACTTC. Translation: CASSPALAGSSYEQYF.

This chain connects TRBV6-5 to TRBJ1-5; 9 positions agree with TRBD1. Germline CDR1 reads MNHEY; CDR2 reads SVGAGI. The CDR3 runs 15 residues. V trimming: 6 bases; J trimming: 3 bases; junction bases outside the gene matches: 6. The CDR3 DNA reads as TGTGCCAGCAGGGGGGACAGGGTGCCCAATCAGCCCCAGCATTTT. Protein product: CASRGDRVPNQPQHF.

The gene calls are TRBV4-1 and TRBJ1-1, with a weak D call TRBD1 (6 bases). The CDR3 runs to 15 residues. V was cut by 0 bases and J by 3 bases, with 11 bases left in between. Germline V gives CDR1 MGHRA, CDR2 YSYEKL. CDR3 in DNA: TGCGCCAGCAGCCAAGATGACAGGCGATACACTGAAGCTTTCTTT. This codes for CASSQDDRRYTEAFF.

This clone is a singleton in its sample. The CDR3 nucleotides read TGTGCCAGTAGTAAGACAGGGGTCAAGCCGGGAGAGACCCAGTACTTC. This codes for CASSKTGVKPGETQYF. This chain links TRBV19 with TRBJ2-5, with TRBD1 matching over 8 bases. Per the germline V gene, CDR1 is LNHDA and CDR2 is SQIVND (reference sequence). J lost 4 bases, V lost 4 bases, and 11 bases had no gene match. The CDR3 has 16 amino acids.

The V and J genes are TRBV18 and TRBJ2-7; TRBD1 matches 7 bases. CDR3 size: 13 residues. Germline V gene sequence: CDR1 KGHSH, CDR2 LQKENI. The J segment lost 2 bases and the V segment lost 4 bases, leaving 2 bases of the junction unmatched. The CDR3 spells CASSRDRAYEQYF. As DNA, the CDR3 is TGTGCCAGCTCACGCGACAGGGCCTACGAGCAGTACTTC.

J is TRBJ2-5 and V is TRBV19; D not certain. Germline CDR1 is LNHDA and CDR2 is SQIVND (reference sequence). V was clipped by 1 base and J by 2 bases, with 14 bases between them. This CDR3 has 16 amino acids. CDR3 region: CASSIGLKVEQETQYF. For the CDR3, the DNA is TGTGCCAGTAGTATAGGATTGAAAGTCGAGCAAGAGACCCAGTACTTC. Based on the CDR3 plus reference TRBV19 and TRBJ2-5, the full variable domain is DGGITQSPKYLFRKEGQNVTLSCEQNLNHDAMYWYRQDPGQGLRLIYYSQIVNDFQKGDIAEGYSVSREKKESFPLTVTSAQKNPTAFYLCASSIGLKVEQETQYFGPGTRLLVL.

The chain recombines TRBV24-1 with TRBJ1-2, with D maybe TRBD1 (6 bases). Germline V gene data show CDR1 as KGHDR and CDR2 as SFDVKD. V lost 3 bases, J lost 4 bases, and 20 bases lay in between. The CDR3 length is 17 residues. The CDR3 loop is CATSDAGRGSVSYGYTF. CDR3 bases: TGTGCCACCAGTGATGCTGGAAGGGGGAGCGTAAGCTATGGCTACACCTTC.

The chain recombines TRBV7-9 with TRBJ2-1, with TRBD1 as a possible D gene (5 bases). The CDR3 spans 16 residues. From germline, CDR1 is SEHNR and CDR2 FQNEAQ (reference sequence). Trimming stripped 5 bases from V and 6 bases from J, with 20 bases between. The CDR3 DNA follows: TGTGCCAGCAGCGTATCCCCAGGGTTTTCGGGCAATGAGCAGTTCTTC. This translates into CASSVSPGFSGNEQFF.

The chain joins TRBV29-1 to TRBJ1-2; no reliable D call. Germline V CDR1 and CDR2: SQVTM, ANQGSEA. This CDR3 has 12 amino acids. The chain's CDR3 is CTIQPTNYGYTF. The CDR3 DNA is TGCACCATACAGCCAACTAACTATGGCTACACCTTC.

The V gene is TRBV19, the J gene TRBJ1-5, with TRBD1 matching 8 bases. The CDR3 extends over 16 amino acids. Unmatched junction bases numbered 11, after V lost 1 base and J lost 9 bases. From germline, CDR1 is LNHDA and CDR2 SQIVND (reference sequence). CDR3 in amino acids: CASSIGQGTFYWPQHF. The DNA for the CDR3 is TGTGCCAGTAGTATAGGACAGGGGACCTTCTATTGGCCCCAGCATTTT.

J is TRBJ2-1 and V is TRBV7-9; D is possibly TRBD2 (5 bases). The CDR3 contains 16 residues. Per germline, CDR1 SEHNR and CDR2 FQNEAQ (reference sequence). Trimming removed 0 bases at V and 6 bases at J, with 15 bases between. The CDR3: CASSLARSGVSNEQFF. Written as DNA, the CDR3 is TGTGCCAGCAGCTTAGCGCGGTCCGGGGTCTCCAATGAGCAGTTCTTC.

CDR3: CASSFRTGTDTQYF. In DNA, the CDR3 is TGTGCCAGCAGTTTCCGGACAGGCACAGATACGCAGTATTTT. The gene calls are TRBV6-6 and TRBJ2-3; weak D call: TRBD1 (6 bases). Germline assignment: CDR1 MNHNY and CDR2 SVGAGI (reference sequence). CDR3 size: 14 residues. Trimming left V 4 bases short and J 1 base short, with 9 bases between.